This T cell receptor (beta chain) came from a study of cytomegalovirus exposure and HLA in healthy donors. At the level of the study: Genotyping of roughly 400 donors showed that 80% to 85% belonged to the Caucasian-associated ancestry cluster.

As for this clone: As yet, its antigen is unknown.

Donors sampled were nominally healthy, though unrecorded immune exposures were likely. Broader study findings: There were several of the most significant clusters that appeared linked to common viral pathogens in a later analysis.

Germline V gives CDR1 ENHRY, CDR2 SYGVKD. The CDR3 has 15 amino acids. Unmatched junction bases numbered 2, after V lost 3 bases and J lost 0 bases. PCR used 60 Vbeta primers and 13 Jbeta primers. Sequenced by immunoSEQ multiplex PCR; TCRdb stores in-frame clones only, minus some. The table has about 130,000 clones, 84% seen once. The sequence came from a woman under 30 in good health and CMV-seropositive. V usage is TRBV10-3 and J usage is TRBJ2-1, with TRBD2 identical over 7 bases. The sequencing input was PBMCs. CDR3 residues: CAISDSSGSYNEQFF. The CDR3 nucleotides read TGTGCCATCAGTGACTCTAGCGGCTCCTACAATGAGCAGTTCTTC.